This T cell receptor beta chain was sequenced for a study of Tregs in tolerant kidney transplant recipients. Study-wide results and limits: Biological reproducibility was not directly addressed in this study. Tregs expanded with activated donor B cells seemed most donor-specific.

Some clones are missing from TCRdb's copy, which holds only in-frame ones; the method was immunoSEQ multiplex PCR. The sample gives 80,000 to 90,000 clones, approximately 90% of which show up once; around 4.5% is in the top ten. This CDR3 is built from 14 residues. V lost 4 bases to trimming and J lost 3 bases; unmatched junction nucleotides: 3. Per the germline V gene, CDR1 is SQVTM and CDR2 is ANQGSEA. Points on this clone: Its antigen is as yet unknown.

Unstimulated Tregs (CD4+CD25+CD127-) and CD4+CD25- non-Tregs were sorted from PBMCs. This chain uses TRBV29-1 with TRBJ1-2; 12 positions match TRBD1. The receptor comes from a human donor in good health. Sequencing input: CD8+ T cells from blood. DNA for the CDR3: TGCAGCGTTGCTGGGGACAGGGGGCACTATGGCTACACCTTC. Translating gives CSVAGDRGHYGYTF. Complete variable domain (other parts from reference TRBV29-1 and TRBJ1-2): SAVISQKPSRDICQRGTSLTIQCQVDSQVTMMFWYRQQPGQSLTLIATANQGSEATYESGFVIDKFPISRPNLTFSTLTVSNMSPEDSSIYLCSVAGDRGHYGYTFGSGTRLTVV.